This T cell receptor (beta chain) was retrieved from a study of blood T cells in healthy people across ages. Roughly 9.8 milliliters of peripheral blood were drawn from each donor. The authors ran a second PCR of roughly 6 to 11 cycles using a sample-barcoded 5' primer and a J-beta primer mix. TCRdb passed the 5' RACE reads through MiXCR, listing each CDR3 protein once. Of 380,000 or so distinct CDR3 sequences listed, roughly half are singletons. General observations from the study: Among long-lived donors, naive CD4+ cells were more numerous and diversity higher than in aged donors.

Deletions cut 1 base from V and 2 bases from J, with 6 bases between. The germline V gene has CDR1 SGHDT and CDR2 YYEEEE. CDR3 length: 14 amino acids. Worth noting for this clonotype: The antigen is undetermined.

This receptor was taken from a man between 60 and 75 years old in good health. The rearrangement links TRBV5-6 to TRBJ2-2, with no clear D. The sample was blood. As DNA, the CDR3 is TGTGCCAGCAGCTTGACCCGAAACACCGGGGAGCTGTTTTTT. Translating it yields CASSLTRNTGELFF. Complete variable domain (other parts from reference TRBV5-6 and TRBJ2-2): DAGVTQSPTHLIKTRGQQVTLRCSPKSGHDTVSWYQQALGQGPQFIFQYYEEEERQRGNFPDRFSGHQFPNYSSELNVNALLLGDSALYLCASSLTRNTGELFFGEGSRLTVL.